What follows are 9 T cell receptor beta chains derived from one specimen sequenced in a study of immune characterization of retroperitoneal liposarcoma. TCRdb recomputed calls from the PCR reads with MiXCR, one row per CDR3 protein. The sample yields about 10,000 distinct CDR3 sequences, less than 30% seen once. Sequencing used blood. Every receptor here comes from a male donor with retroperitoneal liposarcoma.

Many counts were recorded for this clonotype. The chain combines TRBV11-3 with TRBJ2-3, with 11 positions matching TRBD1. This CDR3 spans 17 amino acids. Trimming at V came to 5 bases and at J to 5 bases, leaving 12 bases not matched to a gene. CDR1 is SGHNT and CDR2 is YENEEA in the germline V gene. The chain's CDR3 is CASSTWDRGTVIDTQYF. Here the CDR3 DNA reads TGTGCCAGCAGCACATGGGACAGGGGGACCGTAATAGATACGCAGTATTTT.

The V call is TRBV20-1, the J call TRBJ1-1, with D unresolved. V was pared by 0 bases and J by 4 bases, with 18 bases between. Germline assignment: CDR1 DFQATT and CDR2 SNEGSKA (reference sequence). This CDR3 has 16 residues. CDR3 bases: TGCAGTGCTAGAGATCCTCAAGGAGTCGAGAGCACTGAAGCTTTCTTT. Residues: CSARDPQGVESTEAFF.

CDR3 region: CASSLWVAGTSSDEQFF. The DNA for the CDR3 is TGTGCCAGCAGCTTATGGGTCGCCGGGACTAGCTCCGATGAGCAGTTCTTC. This rearrangement joins TRBV7-6 to TRBJ2-1; 9 bases are shared with TRBD2. Germline V gene sequence: CDR1 SGHVS, CDR2 FNYEAQ. The length of the CDR3 is 17 residues. Unmatched junction bases numbered 13, after V lost 2 bases and J lost 8 bases.

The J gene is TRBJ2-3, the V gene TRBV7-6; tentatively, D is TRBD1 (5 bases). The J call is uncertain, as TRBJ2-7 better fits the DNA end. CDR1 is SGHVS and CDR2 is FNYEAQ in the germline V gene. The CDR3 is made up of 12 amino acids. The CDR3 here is CASSHTGSEQYF. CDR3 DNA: TGTGCCAGCAGCCACACAGGCTCCGAGCAGTACTTC.

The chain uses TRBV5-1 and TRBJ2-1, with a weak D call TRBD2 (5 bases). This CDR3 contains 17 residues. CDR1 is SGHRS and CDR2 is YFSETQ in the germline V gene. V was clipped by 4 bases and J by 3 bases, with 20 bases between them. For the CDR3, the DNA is TGCGCCAGCAGCCCCCGAACGGGGTTCCTCGACTACAATGAGCAGTTCTTC. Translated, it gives CASSPRTGFLDYNEQFF.

The CDR3 reads CASSQDEVGEQFF. CDR3 DNA sequence: TGTGCCAGCAGCCAAGATGAGGTCGGTGAGCAGTTCTTC. The V call is TRBV3-1, the J call TRBJ2-1; D unresolved. Germline V gives CDR1 LGHDT, CDR2 YNNKEL (reference sequence). V lost 0 bases and J lost 9, with 9 bases in between. This CDR3 spans 13 amino acids.

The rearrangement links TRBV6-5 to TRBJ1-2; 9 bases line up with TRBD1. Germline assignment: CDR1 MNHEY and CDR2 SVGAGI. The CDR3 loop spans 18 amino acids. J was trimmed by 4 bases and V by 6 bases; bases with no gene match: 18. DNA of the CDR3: TGTGCCAGCAGATACCCCGTGAACAGGGGGCTCGTTCGCTATGGCTACACCTTC. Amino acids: CASRYPVNRGLVRYGYTF.

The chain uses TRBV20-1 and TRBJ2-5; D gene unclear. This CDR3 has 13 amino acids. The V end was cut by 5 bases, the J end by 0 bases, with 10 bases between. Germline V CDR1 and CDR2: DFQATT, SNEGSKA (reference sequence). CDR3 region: CSAPFDYQETQYF. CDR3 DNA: TGCAGTGCTCCATTTGACTACCAAGAGACCCAGTACTTC.

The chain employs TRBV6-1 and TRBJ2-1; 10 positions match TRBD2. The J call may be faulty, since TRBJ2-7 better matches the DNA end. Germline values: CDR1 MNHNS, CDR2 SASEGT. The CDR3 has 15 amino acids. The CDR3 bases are TGTGCCAGCAGTGAAGGTAGCGGGGGGTACCACGAGCAGTACTTC. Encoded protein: CASSEGSGGYHEQYF.